The next 17 T cell receptor beta chains were all read from a single sample in a study of blood T cells in healthy people across ages. It was with a sample-barcoded 5' primer and a J-beta primer mix that a second PCR of about 7 to 12 cycles was run. TCRdb called the 5' RACE reads again in MiXCR, with one record for every CDR3 protein. The sample contains approximately 900,000 distinct CDR3 sequences, under 35% of which appear only once. These sequences were also reported in another study, on T cells of mothers and their children.

Sequenced material: blood. The receptors were sampled from a woman aged 40 to 50 in good health.

V is TRBV28 and J is TRBJ1-4, with a weak D call TRBD1 (5 bases). The CDR3 is 15 amino acids. Germline V gene sequence: CDR1 MDHEN, CDR2 SYDVKM. V was trimmed by 4 bases and J by 6 bases, leaving 15 bases between them. As DNA, the CDR3 is TGTGCCAGCAGTTCCCGGGCGGGGCCTTATGAAAAACTGTTTTTT. This encodes CASSSRAGPYEKLFF.

This rearrangement joins TRBV20-1 to TRBJ1-1, with TRBD1 matching 7 bases. Trimming cost V 6 bases and J 2 bases; bases outside gene matches: 9. This CDR3 contains 14 residues. Germline V gene sequence: CDR1 DFQATT, CDR2 SNEGSKA (reference sequence). For the CDR3, the DNA is TGCAGTGCCACCCGCGACAGGGTCAACACTGAAGCTTTCTTT. Translating it yields CSATRDRVNTEAFF.

This clonotype has only a few counts. The chain recombines TRBV18 with TRBJ2-7; 8 bases align to TRBD2. Germline assignment: CDR1 KGHSH and CDR2 LQKENI. Trimming at V came to 4 bases and at J to 2 bases, leaving 7 bases not matched to a gene. This CDR3 has 15 residues. The CDR3 DNA reads as TGTGCCAGCTCACGCCGGGAGGGCCTGGCCTACGAGCAGTACTTC. As protein: CASSRREGLAYEQYF.

This clonotype was detected many times. The rearrangement joins TRBV20-1 to TRBJ2-7, with 11 bases matching TRBD1. Trimming took 3 bases from V and 4 from J; bases not matched to a gene: 5. This CDR3 is 14 amino acids long. Looked up from germline, CDR1 is DFQATT and CDR2 is SNEGSKA (reference sequence). The chain's CDR3 is CSASPGTGGYEQYF. The CDR3 bases are TGCAGTGCTAGTCCCGGGACAGGGGGATACGAGCAGTACTTC.

Comments on this clonotype: A read error may explain this, as a much larger clone is one base away. The genes are TRBV20-1 and TRBJ1-2; possibly TRBD1 for D (6 bases). This CDR3 has 16 amino acids. Germline V gives CDR1 DFQATT, CDR2 SNEGSKA (reference sequence). V lost 8 bases to trimming and J lost 0 bases, with 22 bases between them. CDR3 nucleotide sequence: TGCAGTCCCCACACACCAGGACAGAGGGCTAACTATGGCTACACCTTC. It codes for CSPHTPGQRANYGYTF.

This clonotype was observed many times. The chain couples TRBV20-1 to TRBJ1-5, with D possibly TRBD1 on 5 matching bases. Trimming removed 3 bases at V and 3 bases at J, with 15 bases between. The CDR3 runs 15 residues. CDR1 and CDR2 from the germline V gene are DFQATT and SNEGSKA (reference sequence). CDR3 sequence: CSAREGQHPNQPQHF. The CDR3 DNA is TGCAGTGCTAGGGAGGGGCAGCATCCCAATCAGCCCCAGCATTTT.

The chain carries TRBV2 and TRBJ2-7; 7 nucleotides line up with TRBD2. The CDR3 is 14 residues long. CDR1 SNHLY and CDR2 FYNNEI come from the germline V gene. V dropped 8 bases and J dropped 4; count of bases not matched to a gene: 11. The CDR3 nucleotides read TGTGCCAGCGGGAGGGGCAGAAGGGTGTACGAGCAGTACTTC. Its translation: CASGRGRRVYEQYF.

This chain connects TRBV6-5 to TRBJ1-3; D unclear. The CDR3 consists of 15 residues. Looked up from germline, CDR1 is MNHEY and CDR2 is SVGAGI. Trimming removed 6 bases from V and 0 bases from J, with 12 bases in between. In DNA form, the CDR3 reads TGTGCCAGCAGACTAGGACGGACCTCTGGAAACACCATATATTTT. Translating gives CASRLGRTSGNTIYF.

The chain employs TRBV18 and TRBJ2-1, with 8 bases lining up with TRBD1. From germline, CDR1 is KGHSH and CDR2 LQKENI. V trimming: 3 bases; J trimming: 1 base; junction bases outside the gene matches: 5. The CDR3 contains 16 residues. The CDR3 is CASSPPRQGSYNEQFF. CDR3 nucleotide sequence: TGTGCCAGCTCACCTCCGAGACAGGGGTCCTACAATGAGCAGTTCTTC.

The chain carries TRBV29-1 and TRBJ1-2; TRBD1 agrees at 8 bases. J was trimmed by 10 bases and V by 5 bases; bases with no gene match: 6. The CDR3 consists of 11 residues. Germline CDR1 reads SQVTM; CDR2 reads ANQGSEA. This CDR3 reads CSVSTGEVYTF. CDR3 in DNA: TGCAGCGTTTCGACAGGGGAAGTCTACACCTTC. Together with reference TRBV29-1 and TRBJ1-2, the CDR3 gives the full variable domain: SAVISQKPSRDICQRGTSLTIQCQVDSQVTMMFWYRQQPGQSLTLIATANQGSEATYESGFVIDKFPISRPNLTFSTLTVSNMSPEDSSIYLCSVSTGEVYTFGSGTRLTVV.

This sequence joins TRBV30 and TRBJ2-7, with 7 positions matching TRBD2. The CDR3 is made up of 13 amino acids. CDR1 and CDR2 from the germline V gene are GTSNPN and SVGIG (reference sequence). With 3 bases clipped from V and 3 bases from J, the junction kept 5 bases outside the gene matches. CDR3 residues: CAWSRGDLYEQYF. The CDR3 DNA follows: TGTGCCTGGAGCCGGGGGGACCTCTACGAGCAGTACTTC.

The rearrangement uses TRBV28 and TRBJ2-5; D gene uncertain. V lost 5 bases and J lost 0, with 13 bases in between. This CDR3 is built from 15 residues. Germline V CDR1 and CDR2: MDHEN, SYDVKM. The CDR3 reads CASSPPYTYQETQYF. The CDR3 nucleotides read TGTGCCAGCAGTCCCCCTTATACGTACCAAGAGACCCAGTACTTC. Combining the CDR3 with reference TRBV28 and TRBJ2-5 gives the whole variable domain DVKVTQSSRYLVKRTGEKVFLECVQDMDHENMFWYRQDPGLGLRLIYFSYDVKMKEKGDIPEGYSVSREKKERFSLILESASTNQTSMYLCASSPPYTYQETQYFGPGTRLLVL.

This clonotype was seen ten or more times. This chain uses TRBV29-1 with TRBJ2-7, with 10 bases matching TRBD2. CDR3 length: 14 residues. J was trimmed by 3 bases and V by 4 bases; bases with no gene match: 6. Germline assignment: CDR1 SQVTM and CDR2 ANQGSEA. Written as DNA, the CDR3 is TGCAGCGTTGCCAGCGGGGGGGCCTTCTACGAGCAGTACTTC. This sequence encodes CSVASGGAFYEQYF.

V usage is TRBV3-1 and J usage is TRBJ2-5; 12 positions agree with TRBD2. This CDR3 is built from 15 residues. Looked up from germline, CDR1 is LGHDT and CDR2 is YNNKEL (reference sequence). Unmatched junction bases numbered 11, after V lost 4 bases and J lost 11 bases. CDR3 in DNA: TGTGCCAGCAGCCGCCGACTAGCGGGGGACAATGAGCAGTACTTC. Its protein product is CASSRRLAGDNEQYF.

This clonotype was recorded many times. The chain joins TRBV6-1 to TRBJ2-3; 7 bases align to TRBD1. This CDR3 has 15 residues. In germline, CDR1 is MNHNS, CDR2 SASEGT. V shed 0 bases and J 3 bases; nucleotides not matched to a gene: 3. The DNA of the CDR3 is TGTGCCAGCAGTGAAGCCCGACAGGGTACAGATACGCAGTATTTT. Translated: CASSEARQGTDTQYF.

This clonotype appeared a few times. The chain combines TRBV7-8 with TRBJ1-2, with D unresolved. V was shortened by 3 bases and J by 4 bases, with 15 bases between the two germline ends. The germline CDR1 and CDR2 sequences are SGHVS and FQNEAQ. The length of the CDR3 is 15 residues. CDR3 amino acids: CASSFSAAGSYGYTF. CDR3 DNA: TGTGCCAGCAGCTTCTCCGCGGCAGGCTCCTATGGCTACACCTTC.

As concerns this clonotype: This may come from a read error, since a much larger clone is one base off. The rearrangement joins TRBV5-1 to TRBJ2-1; 10 nucleotides match TRBD2. This CDR3 has 16 amino acids. V was pared by 0 bases and J by 9 bases, with 9 bases of the junction left unmatched. Germline V gives CDR1 SGHRS, CDR2 YFSETQ. Here the CDR3 DNA reads TGCGCCAGCAGCTTGGACGTAGCTAGCGGGGGCATTGAGCAGTTCTTC. It yields the protein CASSLDVASGGIEQFF.